This entry describes one T cell receptor beta chain. The CDR3 is made up of 15 amino acids. Germline values: CDR1 SQVTM, CDR2 ANQGSEA. The V end lost 6 bases, the J end lost 0 bases, and 12 bases lay between the germline ends. This entry is derived from a study of CD8+ T cells in alopecia areata. Treatment specified: oral pan-JAK inhibitor, 5-10 mg twice daily. In each case, RNA was isolated and then reverse transcribed into cDNA as the sequencing template. The assay was immunoSEQ multiplex PCR, and TCRdb's table has in-frame clones only and misses some. Among around 160,000 clones listed, roughly 60% were seen once.

This material consisted of CD4+ T cells sorted from blood, taken at week 24, from a patient treated with tofacitinib. The chain couples TRBV29-1 to TRBJ1-6; D is unclear. This clonotype originated in a human donor with alopecia areata. The CDR3 coding sequence is TGCAGCGTAGTAGAGGGATCCTCCTATAATTCACCCCTCCACTTT. This encodes CSVVEGSSYNSPLHF.